This T cell receptor beta chain was identified in a study of blood T cell repertoires in COVID-19. Turning to the study itself: The United States, Italy and Spain provided the acute and convalescent COVID-19 samples.

Data came from immunoSEQ multiplex PCR; TCRdb stores just in-frame clones and leaves some out. The table lists about 37,000 clones, under 90% of them singletons. V was trimmed by 5 bases and J by 6 bases, leaving 14 bases between them. Germline CDR1 and CDR2: SGHAT and FQNNGV. The CDR3 totals 13 residues. This TCR came from a human donor in a cohort sampled during active COVID-19. The source material was peripheral blood. The genes are TRBV11-2 and TRBJ2-7; D might be TRBD2 (6 bases). CDR3 in amino acids: CASSALAGSEQYF. The CDR3 bases are TGTGCCAGCAGCGCCCTCGCGGGGAGCGAGCAGTACTTC. Together with reference TRBV11-2 and TRBJ2-7, the CDR3 gives the full variable domain: EAGVAQSPRYKIIEKRQSVAFWCNPISGHATLYWYQQILGQGPKLLIQFQNNGVVDDSQLPKDRFSAERLKGVDSTLKIQPAKLEDSAVYLCASSALAGSEQYFGPGTRLTVT.